This is a list of T cell receptor beta chains from one sample in a study of CD8 T cells in Susac syndrome. A single record per CDR3 protein comes from TCRdb applying MiXCR to the immunoSEQ multiplex PCR reads. The repertoire consists of approximately 210,000 distinct CDR3 sequences, with roughly 96% occurring once and the leading ten covering 0.085% to 0.095%. The sample comprised CD4+ T cells from PBMCs. All receptors come from a human donor with multiple sclerosis. Both conserved end residues are part of each CDR3. Each record gives: V gene, clone size, D gene, J gene, CDR3 DNA, CDR3 protein. D genes are given only for firm matches. Rows give clone size only sometimes, using once, few, many, or a class for an expanded clone.

>TRBV3-1|-|-|TRBJ2-1
TGTGCCAGCAGCCCCACCGGTGGGGTCCAGGAGCAGTTCTTC
CASSPTGGVQEQFF
>TRBV29-1|-|-|TRBJ1-3
TGCAGCGTGGCCGACTTCCAGGCCTCTGGAAACACCATATATTTT
CSVADFQASGNTIYF
>TRBV5-1|-|TRBD1|TRBJ1-2
TGCGCCAGCAGCTTTGGGGGACAGGGGCTCTATGGCTACACCTTC
CASSFGGQGLYGYTF
>TRBV11-2|-|-|TRBJ2-7
TGTGCCAGCAGCTTAGATAACCCCTGGGGCAGGTCCTACGAGCAGTACTTC
CASSLDNPWGRSYEQYF
>TRBV3-1|-|TRBD2|TRBJ2-1
TGTGCCAGCAGCCAAGATGGACTAGCGGGGGCGAACAATGAGCAGTTCTTC
CASSQDGLAGANNEQFF
>TRBV2|-|TRBD1|TRBJ2-2
TGTGCCAGCATCCTGGACAGGGGTGACACCGGGGAGCTGTTTTTT
CASILDRGDTGELFF
>TRBV30|-|TRBD1|TRBJ2-7
TGTGCCTGGAGTAGGACAGGGTCGAACGAGCAGTACTTC
CAWSRTGSNEQYF
>TRBV3-1|-|-|TRBJ2-3
TGTGCCAGCAGCCAAGAATGGAGGACCCCGCAGTATTTT
CASSQEWRTPQYF
>TRBV20-1|-|-|TRBJ2-7
TGCAGTGCTAATCCCAAAACCTACGAGCAGTACTTC
CSANPKTYEQYF
>TRBV20-1|-|-|TRBJ2-7
TGCAGTGCCCGAGAGGGTAAAGAGCAGTACTTC
CSAREGKEQYF
>TRBV20-1|-|-|TRBJ1-4
TGCAGTGCTAGATCCTCTGGAGGGCGGATCGACGAAAAACTGTTTTTT
CSARSSGGRIDEKLFF
>TRBV14|-|-|TRBJ1-1
TGTGCCAGCAGCGTCGTCCCCCCATTGACTGAAGCTTTCTTT
CASSVVPPLTEAFF
>TRBV29-1|-|TRBD1|TRBJ2-7
TGCAGCGTTGTGCGGGCCAGGGGGAGCGCCTACGAGCAGTACTTC
CSVVRARGSAYEQYF
>TRBV29-1|-|-|TRBJ1-1
TGCAGCGTTGACGGTCCTGAAGCTTTCTTT
CSVDGPEAFF
>TRBV15|-|TRBD2|TRBJ2-1
TGTGCCACCAGCAGAGCTAGAGCGGGAGCTTACAATGAGCAGTTCTTC
CATSRARAGAYNEQFF
>TRBV20-1|-|-|TRBJ1-6
TGCAGTGCTAGGCTTCCCCACGATAATTCACCCCTCCACTTT
CSARLPHDNSPLHF
>TRBV20-1|-|-|TRBJ1-2
TGCAGTGCAACTGATCCCTCGGGCCCTTATGGGGACACCTTC
CSATDPSGPYGDTF
>TRBV10-3|-|TRBD2|TRBJ2-1
TGTGCCATCAGTTCCGGGACTAGCAACAATGAGCAGTTCTTC
CAISSGTSNNEQFF
>TRBV7-2|few|TRBD1|TRBJ2-7
TGTGCCAGCAGCCCCCACAGGGGGCCCTACGAGCAGTACTTC
CASSPHRGPYEQYF
>TRBV29-1|-|-|TRBJ2-2
TGCAGCGCCTTGAAGCTTGGACATGAGAACACCGGGGAGCTGTTTTTT
CSALKLGHENTGELFF
>TRBV27|-|-|TRBJ2-7
TGTGCCAGCAGTTTCGGGACCGGGACGGACGAGCAGTACTTC
CASSFGTGTDEQYF
>TRBV30|-|TRBD1|TRBJ1-5
TGTGCCTGGACACCGGGACAGGGGGCTTTCAATCAGCCCCAGCATTTT
CAWTPGQGAFNQPQHF
>TRBV12-3/TRBV12-4|few|-|TRBJ1-5
TGTGCCAGCAGTTTGACAGGCAATCAGCCCCAGCATTTT
CASSLTGNQPQHF
>TRBV25-1|-|-|TRBJ1-1
TGTGCCAGCAGTGAAGGTGGAACTGAAGCTTTCTTT
CASSEGGTEAFF
>TRBV27|-|TRBD1|TRBJ1-5
TGTGCCAGCACCTCAATAGGACAGGGGGCAGGTCAGCCCCAGCATTTT
CASTSIGQGAGQPQHF
>TRBV3-1|-|-|TRBJ2-1
TGTGCCAGCAGCCAATCGGAGGAGCAGTTCTTC
CASSQSEEQFF
>TRBV29-1|-|-|TRBJ2-7
TGCAGCGCGGGACACTGGGCTTACGAGCAGTACTTC
CSAGHWAYEQYF
>TRBV7-8|-|-|TRBJ2-7
TGTGCCAGCAGCTCCGTCGCGAACTCCGAGCAGTACTTC
CASSSVANSEQYF
>TRBV20-1|-|-|TRBJ2-3
TGCAGTGCTAGAGATTGGGGGGGCGAAACAGATACGCAGTATTTT
CSARDWGGETDTQYF
>TRBV20-1|-|TRBD2|TRBJ2-1
TGCAGTGCTAGGACTAGCGGGGGCTACAATGAGCAGTTCTTC
CSARTSGGYNEQFF
>TRBV19|-|TRBD1|TRBJ1-2
TGTGCCAGTGTGTCCCAGGGGGCCTATGGCTACACCTTC
CASVSQGAYGYTF
>TRBV30|-|TRBD1|TRBJ1-1
TGTGCCTGGAGCCGGGACAGGGCGAAAACTGAAGCTTCCTTT
CAWSRDRAKTEASF
>TRBV29-1|-|TRBD2|TRBJ2-3
TGCAGCGTTGGGGAGGGCACAAGCACAGATACGCAGTATTTT
CSVGEGTSTDTQYF
>TRBV3-1|-|TRBD1|TRBJ1-6
TGTGCCAGCAGCCCCTGGGACAGGGAAAATTCACCCCTCCACTTT
CASSPWDRENSPLHF
>TRBV3-1|-|-|TRBJ1-1
TGTGCCAGCAGCCCCCGGGCGAGTACTGAAGCTTTCTTT
CASSPRASTEAFF
>TRBV7-2|-|-|TRBJ2-7
TGTGCCGGAGCCAAGGTCGGGCAGGGCTCTGCCGAGCAGTACTTC
CAGAKVGQGSAEQYF
>TRBV19|once|TRBD1|TRBJ1-5
TGTGCCAGTACCGATACTTACAGGGGTCAGCCCCAGCATTTT
CASTDTYRGQPQHF
>TRBV29-1|-|TRBD1|TRBJ1-2
TGCAGCGCCTGGGACAGAACTAACTATGGCTACACCTTC
CSAWDRTNYGYTF
>TRBV11-2|-|-|TRBJ1-6
TGTGCCAGCAGCCTAGATAGTTCACCCCTCCACTTT
CASSLDSSPLHF
>TRBV6-6|-|-|TRBJ2-1
TGTGCCAGCAGAAGGGACGCTACGAGCGAGCAGTTCTTC
CASRRDATSEQFF
>TRBV3-1|-|-|TRBJ1-2
TGTGCCAGCAGCCCCAAATGGGGGTGGGGCTATGGCTACACCTTC
CASSPKWGWGYGYTF
>TRBV7-9|-|-|TRBJ1-1
TGTGCCAGCAGCTATGTGGGCACTGAAGCTTTCTTT
CASSYVGTEAFF
>TRBV25-1|-|TRBD2|TRBJ2-7
TGTGCCACGATGGGACTAGCGGGGGTGGGCGAGCAGTACTTC
CATMGLAGVGEQYF
>TRBV7-7|-|-|TRBJ2-5
TGTGCTAGCAGCTTAAGAGGGACCAACCAAGAGACCCAGTACTTC
CASSLRGTNQETQYF
>TRBV11-3|-|-|TRBJ2-2
TGTGCCAGCAGCTTTGGATCCGGGGAGCTGTTTTTT
CASSFGSGELFF
>TRBV12-3/TRBV12-4|-|-|TRBJ1-5
TGTGCCAGCAGCCGAAGGACACCAGATCAGCCCCAGCATTTT
CASSRRTPDQPQHF
>TRBV9|-|-|TRBJ1-5
TGTGCCAGCAGCGGCGGACTCAATCAGCCCCAGCATTTT
CASSGGLNQPQHF
>TRBV15|-|TRBD1|TRBJ1-2
TGTGCCACCAGCAGAGATAGGACAGGGGTCTATGGCTACACCTTC
CATSRDRTGVYGYTF
>TRBV27|-|-|TRBJ2-7
TGTGCCAGCAGTTCGTCAGGATTCCACGAGCAGTACTTC
CASSSSGFHEQYF
>TRBV20-1|-|-|TRBJ2-1
TGCAGTGCTATTATGGACAATGAGCAGTTCTTC
CSAIMDNEQFF
>TRBV7-2|-|TRBD2|TRBJ2-7
TGTGCCAGCAGCTCGGGACTAGCGGCCTCCTACGAGCAGTACTTC
CASSSGLAASYEQYF
>TRBV29-1|once|-|TRBJ1-2
TGCAGCGTTGAAGTCGGGGTAGGCTATGGCTACACCTTC
CSVEVGVGYGYTF
>TRBV30|-|TRBD1|TRBJ1-5
TGTGCCTGGAGTGGCAGGGGGATTCAGCCCCAGCATTTT
CAWSGRGIQPQHF
>TRBV30|-|-|TRBJ1-2
TGTGCCTGGAGTGTGGAAAGAGGCTACACCTTC
CAWSVERGYTF